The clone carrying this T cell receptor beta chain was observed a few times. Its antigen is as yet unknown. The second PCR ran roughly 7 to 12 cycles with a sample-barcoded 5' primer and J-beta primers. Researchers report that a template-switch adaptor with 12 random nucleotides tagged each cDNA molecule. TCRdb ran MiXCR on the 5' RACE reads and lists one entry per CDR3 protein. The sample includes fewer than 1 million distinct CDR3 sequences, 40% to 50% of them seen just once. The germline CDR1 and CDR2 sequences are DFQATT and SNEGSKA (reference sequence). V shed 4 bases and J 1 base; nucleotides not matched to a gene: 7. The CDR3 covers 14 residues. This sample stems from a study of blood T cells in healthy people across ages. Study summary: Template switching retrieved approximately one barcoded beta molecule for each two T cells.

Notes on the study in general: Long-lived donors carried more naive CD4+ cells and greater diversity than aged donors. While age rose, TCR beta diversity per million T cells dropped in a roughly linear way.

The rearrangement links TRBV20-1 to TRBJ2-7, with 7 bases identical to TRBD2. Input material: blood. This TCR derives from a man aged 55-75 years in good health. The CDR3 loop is CSAKVSGLSYEQYF. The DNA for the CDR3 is TGCAGTGCTAAGGTTAGCGGGCTTTCCTACGAGCAGTACTTC.